The 30 T cell receptor beta chains presented below share a single source sample, sequenced in a study of neurological immune-mediated disorders. TCRdb called the 5' RACE reads again in MiXCR, with one record for every CDR3 protein. This sample has some 48,000 distinct CDR3 sequences, with approximately 6.2% found just once. The sample taken for sequencing was CD4+ T cells from blood. The receptors originated from a woman between 18 and 30 years old with multiple sclerosis.

This clonotype was counted at least ten times. The chain joins TRBV20-1 to TRBJ2-7; 7 bases are shared with TRBD1. With V trimmed by 1 base and J by 5 bases, 2 bases remained unmatched. This CDR3 is 12 amino acids long. Germline lookup yields CDR1 DFQATT and CDR2 SNEGSKA (reference sequence). The CDR3 DNA sequence: TGCAGTGCTAGAGGGGGGACAGACGAGCAGTACGTC. This translates into CSARGGTDEQYV.

This clonotype was counted many times. The chain links TRBV5-6 to TRBJ2-7; the D gene is possibly TRBD2 (6 bases). Trimming cost V 3 bases and J 0 bases, with 16 bases left between them. The CDR3 totals 16 residues. In germline, CDR1 is SGHDT, CDR2 YYEEEE. The CDR3 DNA is TGTGCCAGCAGCTGGGGGGTTTTAGGGGCCTCCTACGAGCAGTACTTC. This translates into CASSWGVLGASYEQYF.

This clonotype was recorded at least ten times. This chain links TRBV20-1 with TRBJ1-2; D is possibly TRBD1 (5 bases). This CDR3 is 13 amino acids long. CDR1 and CDR2 (germline): DFQATT, SNEGSKA (reference sequence). V dropped 0 bases and J dropped 8 bases, with 13 bases sitting between them. CDR3 in amino acids: CSARDRAGRGYTF. CDR3 bases: TGCAGTGCTAGAGATCGGGCAGGGCGCGGCTACACCTTC.

The table lists this clonotype with many counts. The V call is TRBV5-1, the J call TRBJ2-1; possible D gene TRBD2, 5 bases. Trimming took off 0 bases at V and 3 bases at J, with 10 bases between the two ends. Germline V gives CDR1 SGHRS, CDR2 YFSETQ. This CDR3 has 15 amino acids. The CDR3 protein is CASSLGGALYNEQFF. The CDR3 bases are TGCGCCAGCAGCTTGGGGGGAGCCCTCTACAATGAGCAGTTCTTC.

This clonotype was recorded at least ten times. The V call is TRBV10-3, the J call TRBJ2-5, with 10 bases that match TRBD1. V shed 4 bases, J shed 2 bases, and the junction held 4 bases outside the gene matches. CDR3 length: 15 amino acids. Germline V gives CDR1 ENHRY, CDR2 SYGVKD. The CDR3: CAISGRDRGQETQYF. The CDR3 DNA follows: TGTGCCATCAGTGGCCGGGACAGGGGACAAGAGACCCAGTACTTC.

This clonotype was seen ten or more times. The rearrangement links TRBV5-1 to TRBJ2-1; D might be TRBD1 (6 bases). Trimming removed 4 bases from V and 7 bases from J, with 21 bases in between. This CDR3 is built from 16 residues. Looked up from germline, CDR1 is SGHRS and CDR2 is YFSETQ. This chain's CDR3 is CASSPYVQGTGNEQFF. CDR3 coding DNA: TGCGCCAGCAGCCCGTACGTCCAGGGGACGGGGAATGAGCAGTTCTTC.

This clonotype appeared many times. The J gene is TRBJ1-1, the V gene TRBV20-1, with D tentatively TRBD1 (5 bases). Trimming shortened V by 0 bases and J by 5 bases, and 10 bases separated the two germline ends. The germline V gene encodes CDR1 DFQATT and CDR2 SNEGSKA (reference sequence). CDR3 length: 13 amino acids. CDR3 in DNA: TGCAGTGCTAGAGAAGACAGATTAACTGAAGCTTTCTTT. Amino acid sequence: CSAREDRLTEAFF.

This clonotype occurred many times. This chain uses TRBV5-1 with TRBJ1-1; TRBD1 aligns across 8 bases. This CDR3 is 15 amino acids long. The germline CDR1 and CDR2 sequences are SGHRS and YFSETQ. Trimming cost V 0 bases and J 5 bases; bases outside gene matches: 6. The CDR3 DNA sequence: TGCGCCAGCAGCTTGGGCCCGGACAGGGCAACTGAAGCTTTCTTT. Protein product: CASSLGPDRATEAFF.

Many counts were recorded for this clonotype. The genes are TRBV7-2 and TRBJ2-1; the match to TRBD2 covers 15 bases. The CDR3 covers 16 residues. Germline V gene lookup returns CDR1 SGHTA and CDR2 FQGNSA. After removal of 5 bases from V and 8 bases from J, the junction contained 7 bases not matched to a gene. The CDR3 sequence: CASSPGTSGRIYEQFF. DNA for the CDR3: TGTGCCAGCAGCCCCGGGACTAGCGGGAGGATATATGAGCAGTTCTTC.

This clonotype was counted ten times or more. The chain is built from TRBV20-1 and TRBJ2-3, with 8 bases fitting TRBD2. Germline V gene lookup returns CDR1 DFQATT and CDR2 SNEGSKA (reference sequence). This CDR3 comprises 14 residues. The V segment lost 4 bases and the J segment 2 bases; nucleotides outside the gene matches: 5. The CDR3 reads CSATPSGYTDTQYF. The CDR3, as DNA: TGCAGTGCTACCCCTAGCGGGTACACAGATACGCAGTATTTT.

This clonotype has at least ten counts. The chain employs TRBV5-1 and TRBJ2-1, with 13 bases that match TRBD2. Germline CDR1 and CDR2: SGHRS and YFSETQ. The length of the CDR3 is 15 residues. The V gene end was trimmed by 7 bases and the J gene end by 9 bases; junction bases not matched to a gene: 10. This CDR3 is CASCNGLAGVSEQFF. The CDR3 DNA reads TGCGCCAGCTGTAATGGACTAGCGGGAGTTTCTGAGCAGTTCTTC.

Ten or more counts support this clonotype. The rearrangement uses TRBV28 and TRBJ1-5, with 10 nucleotides matching TRBD1. Germline CDR1 reads MDHEN; CDR2 reads SYDVKM. The CDR3 spans 15 residues. V shed 5 bases and J 2 bases; nucleotides not matched to a gene: 3. The CDR3 DNA sequence: TGTGCCAGCAGTGAAGGGACAGGGGGCAATCAGCCCCAGCATTTT. This codes for CASSEGTGGNQPQHF.

This clonotype was seen many times. The rearrangement links TRBV29-1 to TRBJ2-5; TRBD2 might be the D (5 bases). Germline CDR1 SQVTM, CDR2 ANQGSEA. This CDR3 is 17 amino acids long. V dropped 7 bases and J dropped 3 bases, with 27 bases sitting between them. CDR3 nucleotides: TGCAGCGCACTGTGCCAACCCGCAACGGGATCTGAAGAGACCCAGTACTTC. Its translation: CSALCQPATGSEETQYF.

The table lists this clonotype with many counts. The chain has TRBV7-2 and TRBJ2-3; possibly TRBD1 for D (6 bases). The CDR3 length is 13 residues. Trimming shortened V by 8 bases and J by 8 bases, and 17 bases separated the two germline ends. Germline V lookup: CDR1 SGHTA, CDR2 FQGNSA. This CDR3 reads CASDRTVGGTQYF. The CDR3 DNA reads TGTGCCAGCGACAGGACCGTCGGTGGTACGCAGTATTTT.

The chain is built from TRBV20-1 and TRBJ1-4, with D maybe TRBD1 (6 bases). The germline CDR1 and CDR2 sequences are DFQATT and SNEGSKA (reference sequence). The CDR3 covers 15 residues. V was pared by 2 bases and J by 5 bases, with 15 bases between. The CDR3 spells CSARKKGQPNEKLFF. CDR3 in DNA: TGCAGTGCTAGAAAAAAAGGACAGCCGAATGAAAAACTGTTTTTT.

The chain employs TRBV20-1 and TRBJ2-4, with unresolved D. There are 14 residues in the CDR3. Trimming cost V 6 bases and J 9 bases, with 21 bases left between them. Germline V gene sequence: CDR1 DFQATT, CDR2 SNEGSKA (reference sequence). The CDR3 protein is CSADVRPQRVIQYF. Written as DNA, the CDR3 is TGCAGTGCCGATGTGCGGCCCCAAAGGGTCATTCAGTACTTC.

This clonotype turned up a few times. The chain combines TRBV20-1 with TRBJ2-2; D possibly uses TRBD1 or TRBD2 (5 bases each). Germline V lookup: CDR1 DFQATT, CDR2 SNEGSKA (reference sequence). The CDR3 loop spans 14 amino acids. V lost 0 bases and J lost 8, with 13 bases in between. CDR3 nucleotide sequence: TGCAGTGCTAGAGACTTCGGGGCCCAGGGGGAGCTGTTTTTT. Translated, it gives CSARDFGAQGELFF.

This clonotype was counted ten times or more. The gene calls are TRBV11-3 and TRBJ2-3; D gene ambiguous. The V gene lost 0 bases and the J gene lost 1 base, with 8 bases spanning the gap. Germline CDR1 reads SGHNT; CDR2 reads YENEEA. This CDR3 is built from 15 residues. The CDR3 loop is CASSLEAKGTDTQYF. The CDR3 coding sequence is TGTGCCAGCAGCTTAGAGGCCAAGGGCACAGATACGCAGTATTTT. The whole variable domain, remainder taken from reference TRBV11-3 and TRBJ2-3, is EAGVVQSPRYKIIEKKQPVAFWCNPISGHNTLYWYLQNLGQGPELLIRYENEEAVDDSQLPKDRFSAERLKGVDSTLKIQPAELGDSAVYLCASSLEAKGTDTQYFGPGTRLTVL.

V usage is TRBV5-1 and J usage is TRBJ2-3; TRBD2 matches 13 bases. The CDR3 spans 16 residues. With 4 bases clipped from V and 3 bases from J, the junction kept 5 bases outside the gene matches. Germline CDR1 SGHRS, CDR2 YFSETQ. The CDR3 loop is CASSPGLAGVTDTQYF. The DNA for the CDR3 is TGCGCCAGCAGCCCCGGACTAGCGGGGGTAACAGATACGCAGTATTTT. Combining the CDR3 with reference TRBV5-1 and TRBJ2-3 gives the whole variable domain KAGVTQTPRYLIKTRGQQVTLSCSPISGHRSVSWYQQTPGQGLQFLFEYFSETQRNKGNFPGRFSGRQFSNSRSEMNVSTLELGDSALYLCASSPGLAGVTDTQYFGPGTRLTVL.

The sample holds many counts of this clonotype. This chain links TRBV12-3 or TRBV12-4 with TRBJ2-7, with 7 nucleotides matching TRBD1. Trimming cost V 6 bases and J 0 bases; bases outside gene matches: 5. CDR3 length: 14 amino acids. The DNA of the CDR3 is TGTGCCAGCAGCAGGACAGGCTACTCCTACGAGCAGTACTTC. This translates into CASSRTGYSYEQYF.

This clonotype was found many times. The chain couples TRBV18 to TRBJ2-7; D unresolved. The CDR3 totals 11 residues. Germline V CDR1 and CDR2: KGHSH, LQKENI. Deletions cut 5 bases from V and 4 bases from J, with 6 bases between. CDR3 nucleotide sequence: TGTGCCAGCTCAGCGGAATACGAGCAGTACGTC. Translated, it gives CASSAEYEQYV.

This clonotype was observed at least ten times. V usage is TRBV11-2 and J usage is TRBJ1-2; TRBD1 agrees at 9 bases. The CDR3 length is 16 residues. Trimming cost V 2 bases and J 2 bases; bases outside gene matches: 6. The germline V gene encodes CDR1 SGHAT and CDR2 FQNNGV. The CDR3 loop is CASSLSRDRVNYGYTF. Here the CDR3 DNA reads TGTGCCAGCAGCTTATCTCGGGACAGGGTAAACTATGGCTACACCTTC.

The chain recombines TRBV28 with TRBJ2-1; TRBD1 matches at 8 bases. The germline CDR1 and CDR2 sequences are MDHEN and SYDVKM. This CDR3 contains 16 residues. Unmatched junction bases numbered 8, after V lost 5 bases and J lost 2 bases. The CDR3 loop reads CASSPDRGFTYNEQFF. For the CDR3, the DNA is TGTGCCAGCAGTCCCGACAGGGGATTTACCTACAATGAGCAGTTCTTC.

This clonotype came up many times. The chain links TRBV5-8 to TRBJ2-3; 9 bases fit TRBD1. V shed 4 bases and J 6 bases; nucleotides not matched to a gene: 9. Per the germline V gene, CDR1 is SGHTS and CDR2 is YDEGEE. The CDR3 is 15 amino acids. The DNA of the CDR3 is TGTGCCAGCAGCCCGGGACAGGGTCTCGGCGATACGCAGTATTTT. Translation: CASSPGQGLGDTQYF. Full variable domain (missing parts from reference TRBV5-8 and TRBJ2-3): EAGVTQSPTHLIKTRGQQATLRCSPISGHTSVYWYQQALGLGLQFLLWYDEGEERNRGNFPPRFSGRQFPNYSSELNVNALELEDSALYLCASSPGQGLGDTQYFGPGTRLTVL.

Ten or more counts support this clonotype. The chain carries TRBV7-2 and TRBJ2-1; 7 bases line up with TRBD2. This CDR3 is 15 amino acids long. Per the germline V gene, CDR1 is SGHTA and CDR2 is FQGNSA. V was pared by 5 bases and J by 9 bases, with 13 bases of the junction left unmatched. The CDR3 is CASSPLIAGVTEQFF. CDR3 bases: TGTGCCAGCAGCCCCCTAATTGCGGGAGTTACTGAGCAGTTCTTC.

This clonotype was recorded many times. The chain is built from TRBV24-1 and TRBJ2-3; D gene unclear. The CDR3 covers 16 residues. V lost 3 bases to trimming and J lost 1 base, with 13 bases between them. The germline V gene encodes CDR1 KGHDR and CDR2 SFDVKD. DNA of the CDR3: TGTGCCACCAGTGATCCCCGGACCGAACGCACAGATACGCAGTATTTT. Its translation is CATSDPRTERTDTQYF.

This clonotype was seen at least ten times. The CDR3 protein is CASSPGQSNQPQHF. The CDR3 DNA is TGCGCCAGCAGCCCCGGACAGAGCAATCAGCCCCAGCATTTT. The gene calls are TRBV5-1 and TRBJ1-5, with D maybe TRBD1 (6 bases). Trimming shortened V by 4 bases and J by 1 base, and 9 bases separated the two germline ends. This CDR3 region has 14 residues. Per germline, CDR1 SGHRS and CDR2 YFSETQ. The complete variable domain, with remaining parts taken from reference TRBV5-1 and TRBJ1-5, reads KAGVTQTPRYLIKTRGQQVTLSCSPISGHRSVSWYQQTPGQGLQFLFEYFSETQRNKGNFPGRFSGRQFSNSRSEMNVSTLELGDSALYLCASSPGQSNQPQHFGDGTRLSIL.

The genes are TRBV5-1 and TRBJ1-1; 7 bases are shared with TRBD1. This CDR3 is 16 amino acids long. Germline V gene sequence: CDR1 SGHRS, CDR2 YFSETQ. The J segment lost 5 bases and the V segment lost 0 bases, leaving 10 bases of the junction unmatched. The CDR3 coding sequence is TGCGCCAGCAGCTTGGACTTGGGGGCAGGGGGGACTGAAGCTTTCTTT. It translates to CASSLDLGAGGTEAFF.

Many counts were recorded for this clonotype. This sequence joins TRBV6-2 or TRBV6-3 and TRBJ1-5, with D uncertain. The CDR3 has 13 amino acids. Trimming removed 5 bases from V and 3 bases from J, with 8 bases in between. CDR1 is MNHEY, CDR2 SVGEGT, per germline. The CDR3: CASSQRPNQPQHF. The DNA for the CDR3 is TGTGCCAGCAGTCAGAGACCCAATCAGCCCCAGCATTTT.

There are many counts of this clonotype. CDR3 nucleotides: TGCAGTGCTTCAAGGACAGGGGTAGCAAATCAGCCCCAGCATTTT. Its protein is CSASRTGVANQPQHF. The rearrangement joins TRBV20-1 to TRBJ1-5; 9 bases map to TRBD1. Losses at the gene ends were 5 bases for V and 4 bases for J; bases not matched to a gene: 9. The CDR3 runs 15 residues. From germline, CDR1 is DFQATT and CDR2 SNEGSKA (reference sequence).